Below, 29 T cell receptor beta chains from the same sample are listed, as sequenced in a study of blood T cell repertoires in COVID-19. Sequenced by immunoSEQ multiplex PCR; TCRdb stores in-frame clones only, minus some. Of some 290,000 clones in the sample, 88% were seen once. Sequencing was carried out using peripheral blood. The receptors come from a woman in her twenties or thirties with COVID-19, enrolled during active disease.

This clone was seen once. The chain joins TRBV5-1 to TRBJ2-7; 12 bases align to TRBD1. V lost 2 bases and J lost 5; bases outside the gene matches: 5. Germline loops: CDR1 SGHRS, CDR2 YFSETQ. CDR3 length: 15 amino acids. The CDR3 here is CASSFGTGGKDEQYF. In nucleotides, the CDR3 is TGCGCCAGCAGCTTCGGGACAGGGGGCAAGGACGAGCAGTACTTC. Variable domain in full (rest from reference TRBV5-1 and TRBJ2-7): KAGVTQTPRYLIKTRGQQVTLSCSPISGHRSVSWYQQTPGQGLQFLFEYFSETQRNKGNFPGRFSGRQFSNSRSEMNVSTLELGDSALYLCASSFGTGGKDEQYFGPGTRLTVT.

Turning to this clone: One end of the junction does not line up with germline, which may come from a read error. The chain couples TRBV7-7 to TRBJ2-1; 10 bases map to TRBD2. The CDR3 spans 16 residues. Looked up from germline, CDR1 is SSHAT and CDR2 is FNYEAQ (reference sequence). CDR3 nucleotide sequence: TGTGCTAGCAGCCTAAGCGGGAGGGCCCCCTACAATGAGCAGTTCTTC. This codes for CASSLSGRAPYNEQFF. Full variable domain (rest looked up from reference TRBV7-7 and TRBJ2-1): GAGVSQSPRYKVTKRGQDVTLRCDPISSHATLYWYQQALGQGPEFLTYFNYEAQPDKSGLPSDRFSAERPEGSISTLTIQRTEQRDSAMYRCASSLSGRAPYNEQFFGPGTRLTVL.

The chain joins TRBV10-3 to TRBJ1-4; D gene ambiguous. From germline, CDR1 is ENHRY and CDR2 SYGVKD. The CDR3 is 14 amino acids. V lost 3 bases and J lost 6, with 11 bases in between. In nucleotides, the CDR3 is TGTGCCATCAGTGACAGGCCCTTAGATGAAAAACTGTTTTTT. It translates to CAISDRPLDEKLFF.

Remarks on this clone: This clone may be a read error of a much larger clone one base away. The sample carries other DNA sequences with the same CDR3. This chain joins TRBV11-3 and TRBJ2-1; 12 bases fit TRBD2. Germline CDR1 and CDR2: SGHNT and YENEEA. This CDR3 is 16 amino acids long. V dropped 1 base and J dropped 3; count of bases not matched to a gene: 1. CDR3 residues: CASSLGTSGVYNEQFF. CDR3 coding DNA: TGTGCCAGCAGCTTAGGGACTAGCGGGGTCTACAATGAGCAGTTCTTC.

The rearrangement links TRBV2 to TRBJ1-4; D is unresolved. V was shortened by 4 bases and J by 4 bases, with 7 bases between the two germline ends. Germline CDR1 and CDR2: SNHLY and FYNNEI. The CDR3 consists of 13 residues. The CDR3 DNA reads TGTGCCAGCAGTGGGAGCGATAATGAAAAACTGTTTTTT. It specifies CASSGSDNEKLFF.

V usage is TRBV7-2 and J usage is TRBJ2-5, with 9 bases that match TRBD2. Per the germline V gene, CDR1 is SGHTA and CDR2 is FQGNSA. After removal of 2 bases from V and 1 base from J, the junction contained 5 bases not matched to a gene. The CDR3 is made up of 16 amino acids. CDR3: CASSLPSGDIQETQYF. The CDR3 DNA reads TGTGCCAGCAGCTTACCTAGCGGGGATATCCAAGAGACCCAGTACTTC.

This chain joins TRBV5-1 and TRBJ2-3; 9 bases are a match to TRBD1. The CDR3 totals 16 residues. In germline, CDR1 is SGHRS, CDR2 YFSETQ. V lost 4 bases, J lost 6 bases, and 12 bases stayed unmatched. The CDR3 DNA sequence: TGCGCCAGCAGCGTAACCGGGACAGGGTCCGGCGATACGCAGTATTTT. This sequence encodes CASSVTGTGSGDTQYF.

The rearrangement joins TRBV9 to TRBJ2-1; the match to TRBD2 covers 9 bases. Trimming at V came to 0 bases and at J to 2 bases, leaving 0 bases not matched to a gene. Germline CDR1 SGDLS, CDR2 YYNGEE. This CDR3 region has 15 residues. CDR3 bases: TGTGCCAGCAGCGTAGGACTAGCGGCCTACAATGAGCAGTTCTTC. Encoded protein: CASSVGLAAYNEQFF. Full variable domain (rest looked up from reference TRBV9 and TRBJ2-1): DSGVTQTPKHLITATGQRVTLRCSPRSGDLSVYWYQQSLDQGLQFLIQYYNGEERAKGNILERFSAQQFPDLHSELNLSSLELGDSALYFCASSVGLAAYNEQFFGPGTRLTVL.

The V and J genes are TRBV12-3 or TRBV12-4 and TRBJ2-3, with TRBD2 matching 8 bases. Trimming removed 5 bases from V and 6 bases from J; junction bases left unmatched: 4. CDR3 size: 13 residues. The CDR3 loop reads CASSQLAGDTQYF. The CDR3 nucleotides are TGTGCCAGCAGTCAGCTAGCGGGTGATACGCAGTATTTT.

The chain combines TRBV28 with TRBJ2-5, with 8 positions matching TRBD1. This CDR3 has 15 amino acids. The V gene's germline CDR1 is MDHEN and CDR2 SYDVKM. The CDR3 coding sequence is TGTGCGGGTGGGAGTGCTGGACAGGGTTTGCAGACCCAGTACTTC. Encoded protein: CAGGSAGQGLQTQYF.

The chain combines TRBV6-5 with TRBJ2-2; TRBD1 agrees at 8 bases. Germline CDR1 and CDR2: MNHEY and SVGAGI. V was pared by 5 bases and J by 2 bases, with 4 bases of the junction left unmatched. The CDR3 contains 15 residues. CDR3 in amino acids: CASSTGQGNTGELFF. CDR3 nucleotide sequence: TGTGCCAGCAGTACAGGACAGGGCAACACCGGGGAGCTGTTTTTT.

The genes are TRBV29-1 and TRBJ1-4, with D possibly matching TRBD1 (5 bases). V lost 4 bases and J lost 3, with 6 bases in between. Looked up from germline, CDR1 is SQVTM and CDR2 is ANQGSEA. This CDR3 is 12 amino acids long. The CDR3 coding sequence is TGCAGCGTTGCAGGGTCTAATGAAAAACTGTTTTTT. This encodes CSVAGSNEKLFF. The full variable domain, in which reference TRBV29-1 and TRBJ1-4 provide the parts outside the CDR3, is SAVISQKPSRDICQRGTSLTIQCQVDSQVTMMFWYRQQPGQSLTLIATANQGSEATYESGFVIDKFPISRPNLTFSTLTVSNMSPEDSSIYLCSVAGSNEKLFFGSGTQLSVL.

The count of this clone is one. The rearrangement joins TRBV2 to TRBJ2-7; a possible D gene is TRBD1 (5 bases). CDR3 length equals 12 residues. Germline CDR1 and CDR2: SNHLY and FYNNEI. V was cut by 5 bases and J by 3 bases, with 8 bases left in between. CDR3 sequence reads: CASSWTNYEQYF. The CDR3 region has the DNA TGTGCCAGCAGTTGGACAAACTACGAGCAGTACTTC.

The rearrangement joins TRBV24-1 to TRBJ2-3; 9 positions agree with TRBD1. With V trimmed by 4 bases and J by 6 bases, 7 bases remained unmatched. CDR3 length: 15 residues. CDR1 is KGHDR, CDR2 SFDVKD, per germline. CDR3 bases: TGTGCCACCAGTGACTGGACAGGGGTCACGGATACGCAGTATTTT. Its protein is CATSDWTGVTDTQYF.

The chain combines TRBV10-2 with TRBJ2-2, with a possible D match to TRBD1 (7 bases). In germline, CDR1 is WSHSY, CDR2 SAAADI. The V and J ends lost 5 bases and 4 bases respectively, with 14 bases between them. CDR3 size: 15 residues. The CDR3 protein is CASSRRQGGTGELFF. The CDR3 DNA is TGCGCCAGCAGTAGGAGACAGGGAGGCACCGGGGAGCTGTTTTTT.

V and J are TRBV27 and TRBJ2-1; possible D gene TRBD2, 5 bases. Trimming stripped 2 bases from V and 6 bases from J, with 11 bases between. Germline V gene sequence: CDR1 MNHEY, CDR2 SMNVEV (reference sequence). The CDR3 totals 14 residues. DNA for the CDR3: TGTGCCAGCAGTTTAGCCGGACTCTTCAATGAGCAGTTCTTC. Translation: CASSLAGLFNEQFF.

The chain is built from TRBV5-8 and TRBJ1-3; TRBD1 agrees at 7 bases. The V gene's germline CDR1 is SGHTS and CDR2 YDEGEE. The CDR3 has 16 residues. J gave up 4 bases and V 4 bases, and 11 bases lay outside the gene matches. CDR3 sequence reads: CASSATGRGVGNTIYF. The CDR3 DNA is TGTGCCAGCAGCGCGACGGGCAGGGGGGTCGGAAACACCATATATTTT. The full variable domain, completed using reference TRBV5-8 and TRBJ1-3, is EAGVTQSPTHLIKTRGQQATLRCSPISGHTSVYWYQQALGLGLQFLLWYDEGEERNRGNFPPRFSGRQFPNYSSELNVNALELEDSALYLCASSATGRGVGNTIYFGEGSWLTVV.

In nucleotides, the CDR3 is TGTGCCAGCAGTTACTCGGCAGGACGGGGGGATACGCAGTATTTT. Protein product: CASSYSAGRGDTQYF. V gene TRBV6-6 combines with J gene TRBJ2-3; maybe TRBD2 (6 bases). The CDR3 loop spans 15 amino acids. The germline V gene has CDR1 MNHNY and CDR2 SVGAGI (reference sequence). V was pared by 0 bases and J by 6 bases, with 13 bases between.

The rearrangement uses TRBV7-9 and TRBJ2-7; no clear D. The CDR3 loop spans 13 amino acids. The V gene lost 4 bases and the J gene lost 2 bases, with 9 bases spanning the gap. Germline V gene data show CDR1 as SEHNR and CDR2 as FQNEAQ (reference sequence). The CDR3 nucleotides are TGTGCCAGCAGCTCCGGGTTAACCTACGAGCAGTACTTC. It translates to CASSSGLTYEQYF. Using reference TRBV7-9 and TRBJ2-7 for the parts outside the CDR3, the full variable domain is DTGVSQNPRHKITKRGQNVTFRCDPISEHNRLYWYRQTLGQGPEFLTYFQNEAQLEKSRLLSDRFSAERPKGSFSTLEIQRTEQGDSAMYLCASSSGLTYEQYFGPGTRLTVT.

The chain uses TRBV5-4 and TRBJ2-3; a weak D match, TRBD1 (5 bases). Per the germline V gene, CDR1 is SGHNT and CDR2 is YYREEE (reference sequence). The V gene lost 1 base and the J gene lost 3 bases, with 12 bases spanning the gap. CDR3 length: 15 amino acids. CDR3 sequence: CASSLTRAWTDTQYF. DNA for the CDR3: TGTGCCAGCAGCTTGACCAGGGCTTGGACAGATACGCAGTATTTT.

The rearrangement uses TRBV19 and TRBJ2-5, with a possible D match to TRBD1 (6 bases). The V gene's germline CDR1 is LNHDA and CDR2 SQIVND (reference sequence). The CDR3 has 16 residues. Trimming removed 3 bases from V and 2 bases from J, with 16 bases in between. As DNA, the CDR3 is TGTGCCAGTAGTATCGGTCTGGGACATTTGCAAGAGACCCAGTACTTC. Translating it yields CASSIGLGHLQETQYF. The entire variable domain, with the rest obtained from reference TRBV19 and TRBJ2-5, is as follows: DGGITQSPKYLFRKEGQNVTLSCEQNLNHDAMYWYRQDPGQGLRLIYYSQIVNDFQKGDIAEGYSVSREKKESFPLTVTSAQKNPTAFYLCASSIGLGHLQETQYFGPGTRLLVL.

The chain uses TRBV30 and TRBJ2-3, with D maybe TRBD1 (5 bases). CDR3 length: 14 residues. CDR1 is GTSNPN, CDR2 SVGIG, per germline (reference sequence). Trimming left V 4 bases short and J 0 bases short, with 11 bases between. CDR3 sequence (DNA): TGTGCCTGGACTCAGGGCCTAAGCACAGATACGCAGTATTTT. Protein product: CAWTQGLSTDTQYF.

The gene calls are TRBV28 and TRBJ2-7; D possibly corresponds to TRBD2 (7 bases). V was pared by 6 bases and J by 4 bases, with 16 bases between. The germline V gene has CDR1 MDHEN and CDR2 SYDVKM. The CDR3 contains 14 residues. The CDR3: CASSRFGGQYEQYF. CDR3 sequence (DNA): TGTGCCAGCAGCCGATTCGGGGGGCAGTACGAGCAGTACTTC.

V gene TRBV2 combines with J gene TRBJ1-2; D possibly corresponds to TRBD1 (6 bases). The CDR3 is 11 amino acids. Trimming shortened V by 7 bases and J by 11 bases, and 14 bases separated the two germline ends. CDR1 and CDR2 from the germline V gene are SNHLY and FYNNEI. The CDR3 protein is CASTLGGAYTF. The CDR3 region has the DNA TGTGCCAGCACCCTGGGGGGGGCTTACACCTTC.

The rearrangement joins TRBV18 to TRBJ2-1; 7 bases line up with TRBD1. The length of the CDR3 is 14 residues. The trim removed 3 bases at V and 4 bases at J, leaving 3 bases unmatched. Germline CDR1 and CDR2: KGHSH and LQKENI. CDR3 protein: CASSPGTEYNEQFF. The CDR3 DNA sequence: TGTGCCAGCTCACCTGGGACAGAGTACAATGAGCAGTTCTTC.

The V gene is TRBV5-1, the J gene TRBJ1-4; the match to TRBD1 covers 10 bases. The CDR3 is 15 residues long. CDR1 is SGHRS, CDR2 YFSETQ, per germline. V dropped 7 bases and J dropped 6; count of bases not matched to a gene: 9. CDR3 DNA: TGCGCCAGCCCTCTATTGACAGGGGGCGATGAAAAACTGTTTTTT. Translation: CASPLLTGGDEKLFF.

The chain carries TRBV7-9 and TRBJ1-1, with D maybe TRBD1 (5 bases). The CDR3 is 16 amino acids. CDR1 is SEHNR, CDR2 FQNEAQ, per germline (reference sequence). With 1 base removed from V and 0 bases from J, the gap between germline ends came to 12 bases. CDR3 DNA: TGTGCCAGCAGCTTAGTTAGGGGTAGGATGAACACTGAAGCTTTCTTT. This encodes CASSLVRGRMNTEAFF. Filled out from reference TRBV7-9 and TRBJ1-1, the complete variable domain reads DTGVSQNPRHKITKRGQNVTFRCDPISEHNRLYWYRQTLGQGPEFLTYFQNEAQLEKSRLLSDRFSAERPKGSFSTLEIQRTEQGDSAMYLCASSLVRGRMNTEAFFGQGTRLTVV.

This chain joins TRBV7-2 and TRBJ1-3; D uncertain. With 2 bases removed from V and 0 bases from J, the gap between germline ends came to 8 bases. This CDR3 has 15 residues. Germline lookup yields CDR1 SGHTA and CDR2 FQGNSA. The CDR3 is CASSLRRSSGNTIYF. The CDR3 DNA is TGTGCCAGCAGCTTACGACGGAGCTCTGGAAACACCATATATTTT.

V usage is TRBV2 and J usage is TRBJ1-6, with 9 bases matching TRBD1. Germline assignment: CDR1 SNHLY and CDR2 FYNNEI. This CDR3 region has 15 residues. V lost 2 bases to trimming and J lost 5 bases; unmatched junction nucleotides: 1. CDR3 protein: CASSENRGHNSPLHF. The CDR3, as DNA: TGTGCCAGCAGTGAAAACAGGGGGCATAATTCACCCCTCCACTTT.